Presented here are 15 T cell receptor beta chains from one specimen sequenced in a study of cytomegalovirus exposure and HLA in healthy donors. Clones were read by immunoSEQ multiplex PCR, and TCRdb kept only the in-frame ones, dropping some. The sample consists of 120,000 to 150,000 clones, 86% of them appearing once. The sequenced sample consisted of PBMCs. The source is a young man in good health and CMV-seronegative.

This clone was observed a few times. The chain has TRBV5-6 and TRBJ2-3, with D perhaps TRBD1 (6 bases). The V end was cut by 5 bases, the J end by 1 base, with 8 bases between. There are 13 residues in the CDR3. Looked up from germline, CDR1 is SGHDT and CDR2 is YYEEEE. CDR3 loop: CASRAGGTDTQYF. CDR3 nucleotide sequence: TGTGCCAGCAGGGCAGGGGGCACAGATACGCAGTATTTT.

This sequence joins TRBV5-6 and TRBJ2-7, with D perhaps TRBD1 (5 bases). V shed 0 bases and J shed 2 bases, with 9 bases lying between them. In germline, CDR1 is SGHDT, CDR2 YYEEEE. This CDR3 has 14 amino acids. For the CDR3, the DNA is TGTGCCAGCAGCTTGGTGCAGGGCCCCTACGAGCAGTACTTC. It specifies CASSLVQGPYEQYF.

The chain is built from TRBV4-3 and TRBJ2-1; 9 bases map to TRBD2. Germline CDR1 reads LGHNA; CDR2 reads YSLEER. CDR3 size: 15 residues. The ends lost 0 bases at V and 15 bases at J; junction bases unmatched: 12. The CDR3 nucleotides read TGCGCCAGCAGCCAAGATCGAGGGGGTCCGGGACTAGCGTTCTTC. The encoded protein is CASSQDRGGPGLAFF.

This rearrangement joins TRBV6-6 to TRBJ1-1, with D possibly matching TRBD1 (6 bases). CDR3 size: 16 residues. The germline V and J ends were trimmed by 0 bases and 0 bases, with 11 bases remaining between them. Looked up from germline, CDR1 is MNHNY and CDR2 is SVGAGI (reference sequence). The CDR3 DNA sequence: TGTGCCAGCAGTTACTCAGGACAGCCCATGAACACTGAAGCTTTCTTT. Translation: CASSYSGQPMNTEAFF.

The chain links TRBV5-6 to TRBJ2-3; 8 bases agree with TRBD2. V shed 0 bases and J 1 base; nucleotides not matched to a gene: 4. Germline lookup yields CDR1 SGHDT and CDR2 YYEEEE. This CDR3 has 16 amino acids. The CDR3, as DNA: TGTGCCAGCAGCTTGGAGGATAGCGGGGGCACAGATACGCAGTATTTT. Translating it yields CASSLEDSGGTDTQYF.

The rearrangement links TRBV29-1 to TRBJ1-3; TRBD1 is a possible D gene (5 bases). The CDR3 is 13 residues long. V was clipped by 4 bases and J by 2 bases, with 9 bases between them. Germline-derived CDR1 and CDR2 are SQVTM and ANQGSEA. This chain's CDR3 is CSVVEGPGNTIYF. DNA for the CDR3: TGCAGCGTTGTGGAGGGGCCTGGAAACACCATATATTTT. Complete variable domain (other parts from reference TRBV29-1 and TRBJ1-3): SAVISQKPSRDICQRGTSLTIQCQVDSQVTMMFWYRQQPGQSLTLIATANQGSEATYESGFVIDKFPISRPNLTFSTLTVSNMSPEDSSIYLCSVVEGPGNTIYFGEGSWLTVV.

The chain joins TRBV11-2 to TRBJ1-1; the D is unclear. The CDR3 has 12 residues. The germline gives CDR1 SGHAT, CDR2 FQNNGV. V dropped 2 bases and J dropped 9 bases, with 10 bases sitting between them. DNA for the CDR3: TGTGCCAGCAGCTTATATAATGAGAAAGCTTTCTTT. This encodes CASSLYNEKAFF.

V and J are TRBV7-9 and TRBJ2-3; the match to TRBD2 covers 9 bases. The germline gives CDR1 SEHNR, CDR2 FQNEAQ (reference sequence). CDR3 length: 15 residues. V was clipped by 5 bases and J by 5 bases; unmatched bases: 8. CDR3 DNA sequence: TGTGCCAGCAGCCCGGGACTAGCTTCACTAGATACGCAGTATTTT. As protein: CASSPGLASLDTQYF.

The genes are TRBV19 and TRBJ2-5; 13 nucleotides match TRBD2. Germline CDR1 reads LNHDA; CDR2 reads SQIVND (reference sequence). The length of the CDR3 is 15 residues. The ends lost 5 bases at V and 5 bases at J; junction bases unmatched: 5. For the CDR3, the DNA is TGTGCCAGTAGTGTTGGACTAGCGGGGGTGGAGACCCAGTACTTC. Translating gives CASSVGLAGVETQYF. The variable domain in full, completed from reference TRBV19 and TRBJ2-5, reads DGGITQSPKYLFRKEGQNVTLSCEQNLNHDAMYWYRQDPGQGLRLIYYSQIVNDFQKGDIAEGYSVSREKKESFPLTVTSAQKNPTAFYLCASSVGLAGVETQYFGPGTRLLVL.

This clone was detected once. This chain uses TRBV18 with TRBJ1-1, with unresolved D. The CDR3 is 13 amino acids. Germline V gives CDR1 KGHSH, CDR2 LQKENI. V gave up 4 bases and J gave up 1 base, with 7 bases separating them. CDR3 coding DNA: TGTGCCAGCTCACAGACAACGAACACTGAAGCTTTCTTT. It encodes CASSQTTNTEAFF.

This rearrangement joins TRBV13 to TRBJ2-1; tentative D call: TRBD2 (6 bases). The CDR3 contains 13 residues. The germline V gene encodes CDR1 PRHDT and CDR2 FYEKMQ (reference sequence). V lost 5 bases to trimming and J lost 6 bases, with 11 bases between them. The CDR3 DNA sequence: TGTGCCAGCAGCAGAACGGGACTCAATGAGCAGTTCTTC. It is translated as CASSRTGLNEQFF.

J is TRBJ2-7 and V is TRBV2; TRBD2 matches 7 bases. V lost 4 bases to trimming and J lost 1 base; unmatched junction nucleotides: 4. Germline loops: CDR1 SNHLY, CDR2 FYNNEI. CDR3 length: 14 residues. The CDR3 nucleotides are TGTGCCAGCAGTGTGTCTAGCGGTTCCTACGAGCAGTACTTC. Its protein product is CASSVSSGSYEQYF.

This rearrangement joins TRBV28 to TRBJ2-2; 10 bases match TRBD2. V was clipped by 3 bases and J by 6 bases; unmatched bases: 10. Germline CDR1 reads MDHEN; CDR2 reads SYDVKM. The CDR3 contains 17 residues. The CDR3 reads CASSFSRASGSAGELFF. In DNA form, the CDR3 reads TGTGCCAGCAGTTTTTCTAGGGCTAGCGGGAGTGCCGGGGAGCTGTTTTTT. The whole variable domain, filled in from reference TRBV28 and TRBJ2-2, reads DVKVTQSSRYLVKRTGEKVFLECVQDMDHENMFWYRQDPGLGLRLIYFSYDVKMKEKGDIPEGYSVSREKKERFSLILESASTNQTSMYLCASSFSRASGSAGELFFGEGSRLTVL.

V usage is TRBV7-8 and J usage is TRBJ2-1, with TRBD1 matching over 7 bases. In germline, CDR1 is SGHVS, CDR2 FQNEAQ. The J segment lost 0 bases and the V segment lost 9 bases, leaving 8 bases of the junction unmatched. The CDR3 consists of 15 residues. The CDR3 nucleotides read TGTGCCAGTCGGAAAGGGACAGACTCCTACAATGAGCAGTTCTTC. Translation gives CASRKGTDSYNEQFF.

The genes are TRBV28 and TRBJ1-1; 12 positions match TRBD1. CDR1 is MDHEN and CDR2 is SYDVKM in the germline V gene. V was pared by 3 bases and J by 1 base, with 6 bases of the junction left unmatched. The CDR3 consists of 17 residues. CDR3 region: CASSFGDRGLWNTEAFF. The CDR3 DNA is TGTGCCAGCAGTTTTGGGGACAGGGGGCTCTGGAACACTGAAGCTTTCTTT.